This T cell receptor (beta chain) emerged from a study of OX40 agonist ivuxolimab in advanced cancers. Regarding the study in general: Ivuxolimab, which targeted the costimulatory receptor OX40 (CD134), was an agonistic, fully human IgG2 monoclonal antibody. Intravenous ivuxolimab was administered to patients every 2 weeks at six dose levels: 0.01, 0.1, 0.3, 1.5, 3 and 10 mg/kg. The monotherapy dose-escalation portion (N of about 52 patients) of the phase I ivuxolimab trial is reported in the paper. Among the approximately 50 dose-escalation patients, about 19 had hepatocellular carcinoma, 15 melanoma, 9 renal cell carcinoma and 9 head and neck cancer. In the dose-escalation cohort, approximately 82% of patients were male, and the mean age was 60 years with a range of about 20 to 80. Partial responses were achieved by three dose-escalation patients, of whom one had hepatocellular carcinoma and two had cutaneous melanoma. The point of sequencing TCRbeta in the periphery was to test whether ivuxolimab changed TCR sequence diversity and drove clonal T-cell expansion. Patients were allowed to have had prior anti-PD-1, anti-PD-L1 or anti-CTLA-4 therapy, and 40% of the dose-escalation patients had previously received checkpoint inhibitors.

Summary of the overall study and its limitations: In the 0.1-3.0 mg/kg groups, partial responders had among the lowest normalized peripheral clonal expansion, particularly in CD8+ T cells. Low levels of normalized T-cell clonal expansion were also seen in some patients who did not respond. Clonal expansion of both CD4+ and CD8+ blood T cells was observed from baseline to week 6 at doses 0.1 to 3.0 mg/kg. After ivuxolimab, expanded clones were on average more numerous among CD8+ T cells than among CD4+ T cells. The antigen specificity of the clonally expanded peripheral T cells was not determined.

The trial excluded patients who had a history of autoimmune disease or who were on systemic immunosuppression. Peripheral blood for TCR sequencing was drawn from every dose cohort at baseline, at cycle 4 day 1 and at cycle 7 day 1. The samples were drawn from a first-in-human, open-label, multicenter phase I dose-escalation trial of ivuxolimab. Adults with locally advanced or metastatic melanoma, renal cell carcinoma, hepatocellular carcinoma or head and neck squamous cell carcinoma were enrolled in the trial. Before TCR sequencing, CD4+ T cells and CD8+ T cells were sorted from peripheral blood as separate populations. Note on this clone: Its antigen remains unidentified. No base quality information exists; no much larger clone differs at one position.

The CDR3 starts with the cysteine, ends with the phenylalanine, and has 18 residues. Just CDR3 DNA is preserved here, 54 bases in frame from base 1. CDR1 and CDR2, per the germline V gene, are LGHNT and FRNRAP. For this chain, trimming is 0 bases at the V end and 2 bases at the J end, and the number of junction bases without a gene match is 11. Genomic DNA was isolated from the sorted cells so that the TCRbeta CDR3 region could be sequenced. TCRbeta CDR3 regions were sequenced using the immunoSEQ Assay. TCRdb took over this immuneACCESS table, retaining in-frame rearrangements with V and J assigned. Such tables are incomplete; in checked studies, under half of the missing clones stem from an unresolved V gene, and the remainder is unexplained. This sample is represented by under 85,000 clones; 80% to 90% of them were singletons. The ten largest account for approximately 0.5% of the sample.

The material was CD4+ or CD8+ T cells sorted from blood, obtained in a trial of the OX40 agonist ivuxolimab. The sequence was obtained from an adult with an advanced solid tumor such as melanoma, head and neck, liver or kidney cancer. Recombination linked TRBV12-5 to TRBJ1-2, and 8 bases in between align with TRBD1. The CDR3 protein: CASGLVLGGQGRNYGYTF. The sequenced DNA is TGTGCTAGTGGTTTGGTTTTGGGTGGACAGGGACGAAACTATGGCTACACCTTC.